What follows is one T cell receptor (beta chain) and its context. There is no known antigen for this receptor. No much larger clone is present one base from it, and per-base qualities are unavailable. These data are taken from a study of identical twins (dated by TCRdb to the mid-2010s). At the level of the whole study: To test whether fetal clonotypes persist, the study used deep sequencing on TCR alpha and beta repertoires from monozygotic twins, unrelated adults of various ages, and cord blood. To rule out contamination, replicate twin experiments were performed at different times with different library preparation protocols. Summary of the overall study and its limitations: In monozygotic twins, recombination models systematically underestimated out-of-frame TCR alpha sharing, but the models matched the sharing seen between unrelated individuals. Zero-insertion analyses could be partly confounded by invariant T cells such as MAIT and iNKT, though diverse VJ usage argued against such confounding for most clonotypes. The excess sharing between twins in beta out-of-frame sequences was weaker because fewer shared sequences reduced the signal-to-noise ratio. Abundant cord blood beta clonotypes had fewer insertions, young adult naive repertoires showed a similar but weaker trend, and memory repertoires showed no such trend. Out-of-frame TCR alpha sequences shared between twins showed an excess of low generation-probability sequences compared with coincidental sharing between unrelated individuals. Because the same donors could not be followed over many years, the conclusions relied on cross-sectional statistical analysis.

Receptors were amplified or captured by 5' RACE. The sequencing machine was an Illumina HiSeq 2000. Template switching added a universal primer binding site, and the final cDNA carried a unique molecular identifier that allowed TCR cDNA molecules to be counted accurately. Specific primers in the conserved constant-segment region were used to synthesize first-strand cDNA for the TCR alpha and beta chains. To control for contamination, each cDNA library was double barcoded with a SMART-Mk sample barcode plus Illumina barcodes. TruSeq adapter sequences and Illumina sample barcodes were added in two successive PCR steps. The TCR alpha and beta cDNA libraries were sequenced on the Illumina HiSeq platform using custom primers. In the paper's pipeline: Unique molecular identifiers were extracted from raw reads with MiGEC, and CDR3 positions were determined with MiXCR. Recombination models were inferred per individual with the repgenHMM and IGoR tools using an EM algorithm. The analysis of shared clonotypes was done with the tcR package in R, with sharing normalized by the product of cloneset sizes. To study raw recombination without the effects of thymic and clonal selection, out-of-frame nonproductive sequences were analyzed. TCRdb handled the public reads itself, with Q25 trimming in fastp and clone calling in MiXCR, and kept productive beta chains. Here each entry gathers all rows of one CDR3 protein and keeps the most common genes and DNA. The V and J calls, along with clone size, are taken from TCRdb and not from the paper's own processing. Present in this sample are about 720,000 distinct CDR3 sequences, 15% to 20% of which were seen just once. Jointly, the top ten make up about an eighth of the sample.

Every donor in the study was a healthy Caucasian. The twin cohort comprised three pairs of female monozygotic twins, all aged roughly 18 to 30 years. RNA for TCR libraries was isolated from peripheral blood mononuclear cells. CDR1 and CDR2, looked up from the germline V gene, are ENHRY and SYGVKD. Here V drops 8 bases and J drops 2 bases, and the junction holds 2 bases not matched to any gene. The CDR3 measures 12 amino acids from cysteine to phenylalanine. The read is trimmed to its CDR3 DNA, 36 bases read in frame from base 1. The data were also submitted as part of a second study, on T cells expressing NK-cell markers. As the second study states: Three sorted T-cell subsets (CD3+CD56+NKG2C+, CD3+CD56+NKG2C- and CD3+CD56-NKG2C+) from several donors had their TCR beta-chain repertoires profiled. Of the eight sequenced donors, seven were found to be HCMV-seropositive and one was found to be HCMV-seronegative. In several experiments an anti-gammadeltaTCR antibody was added to restrict sorting to alphabetaTCR-expressing T cells. In a handful of donors, the dominant CD3+CD56+NKG2C+ clonotypes were found to rank among the top 10 CD8+ clonotypes and to make up about 1.0-8% of CD8+ T cells. Those dominant clonotypes were again the most abundant among CD3+CD56-NKG2C+ cells in a handful of donors, at about 28.3-60.1%. It remained unclear whether the expanded NKG2C-expressing T cell clones were specific for HCMV antigens. All eight donors whose samples were sequenced were randomly selected healthy volunteers, three of them men and five women. HCMV-specific IgG was detected in serum with a commercial ELISA kit to determine HCMV serostatus. For six donors, unsorted PBMC were also used to sequence bulk peripheral blood T-cell repertoires. MIGEC handled demultiplexing of the reads and grouping by UMI, while MiTCR was used to assemble and quantify clonotypes. Only TCR cDNA sequences supported by at least two reads were kept to exclude erroneous sequences. The tcR package was used for downstream repertoire analysis, and clonotypes were matched between fractions using CDR3 nucleotide sequence together with V segment. VDJmatch was used to annotate antigen specificity against VDJdb, with one amino acid substitution allowed in CDR3.

The V gene is TRBV10-3 and the J gene is TRBJ2-5, and 7 bases in between align with TRBD1. The sequencing input was PBMCs. This TCR was recovered from a young woman in good health. The CDR3 reads CAIGGQQETQYF. At the DNA level, the sequence is TGTGCCATCGGGGGACAGCAAGAGACCCAGTACTTC.